These T cell receptor beta chains were read from a single sample in a study of cytomegalovirus exposure and HLA in healthy donors. Method: immunoSEQ multiplex PCR; TCRdb's copy keeps in-frame clones and lacks some. The sample includes 220,000 or so clones, approximately 83% of them seen just once. The material sequenced was PBMCs. These receptors were collected from a woman in her twenties or thirties in good health and CMV-seropositive. The CDR3 runs from the conserved cysteine through the conserved F or W. D genes are given only for firm matches. For some rows the clone size is stated as once, few or many, or as a class when expanded; others skip it.

size | J | D | V | CDR3 | DNA
few | TRBJ2-1 | . | TRBV7-2 | CASSLSRGRFNEQFF | TGTGCCAGCAGCTTATCTCGGGGCCGTTTTAATGAGCAGTTCTTC
. | TRBJ2-7 | . | TRBV5-1 | CASSRVGGNEQYF | TGCGCCAGCAGCCGGGTTGGGGGCAACGAGCAGTACTTC
. | TRBJ2-3 | . | TRBV11-2 | CASSLGESPNTDTQYF | TGTGCCAGCAGCCTTGGGGAAAGTCCTAACACAGATACGCAGTATTTT
. | TRBJ2-2 | . | TRBV4-1 | CASREGITGELFF | TGCGCCAGCAGGGAAGGTATCACCGGGGAGCTGTTTTTT
. | TRBJ1-2 | . | TRBV23-1 | CASSPRGNSIYGYTF | TGCGCCAGCAGTCCTCGGGGAAACAGTATATATGGCTACACCTTC
. | TRBJ2-1 | . | TRBV2 | CASSVRAEQFF | TGTGCCAGCAGTGTTAGGGCTGAGCAGTTCTTC
. | TRBJ2-1 | TRBD2 | TRBV29-1 | CSVEGLAGGYNEQFF | TGCAGCGTTGAAGGACTAGCGGGAGGCTACAATGAGCAGTTCTTC
. | TRBJ2-7 | TRBD2 | TRBV18 | CASSPVAGENEQYF | TGTGCCAGCTCACCGGTAGCGGGAGAAAACGAGCAGTACTTC
. | TRBJ1-2 | . | TRBV7-3 | CASRGGYYGYTF | TGTGCCAGCAGAGGAGGTTATTATGGCTACACCTTC
. | TRBJ1-2 | . | TRBV6-1 | CASSGEQSGLRYGYTF | TGTGCCAGCAGTGGGGAGCAAAGTGGACTCAGATATGGCTACACCTTC
. | TRBJ1-2 | TRBD1 | TRBV5-6 | CASSLAGGTGIGVIYGYTF | TGTGCCAGCAGCTTGGCCGGTGGGACAGGAATCGGCGTGATCTATGGCTACACCTTC
. | TRBJ2-1 | . | TRBV28 | CASKMQGSYNEQFF | TGTGCCAGCAAAATGCAGGGATCCTACAATGAGCAGTTCTTC
. | TRBJ1-1 | . | TRBV30 | CASAQGRNTEAFF | TGTGCCTCGGCCCAAGGCAGGAACACTGAAGCTTTCTTT
. | TRBJ2-7 | TRBD1 | TRBV29-1 | CSVPGQGRTYEQYF | TGCAGCGTCCCGGGACAGGGAAGGACCTACGAGCAGTACTTC
once | TRBJ2-2 | . | TRBV5-1 | CASSIVKWGAATGELFF | TGCGCCAGCAGCATCGTCAAGTGGGGGGCGGCCACCGGGGAGCTGTTTTTT
. | TRBJ1-1 | . | TRBV6-1 | CASISGRVGDTEAFF | TGTGCCAGCATTTCCGGCAGGGTCGGGGACACTGAAGCTTTCTTT
. | TRBJ1-5 | . | TRBV28 | CGTREGVYGNQPQHF | TGTGGGACGCGGGAGGGGGTGTATGGCAATCAGCCCCAGCATTTT
. | TRBJ1-2 | TRBD1 | TRBV7-9 | CASSGYRGDNYGYTF | TGTGCCAGCAGCGGTTACAGGGGGGATAACTATGGCTACACCTTC
. | TRBJ1-2 | . | TRBV29-1 | CSVSKPDEINYGYTF | TGCAGCGTTTCAAAACCGGACGAGATTAACTATGGCTACACCTTC
. | TRBJ2-6 | . | TRBV29-1 | CSVGGGESSFSGANVLTF | TGCAGCGTCGGAGGGGGTGAGAGCTCTTTCTCTGGGGCCAACGTCCTGACTTTC
. | TRBJ1-2 | . | TRBV4-3 | CASSQVVSGAFGYTF | TGCGCCAGCAGCCAAGTCGTTAGTGGGGCCTTTGGCTACACCTTC
. | TRBJ1-3 | . | TRBV6-5 | CASSSRTEGNTIYF | TGTGCCAGCAGTTCGAGGACAGAGGGAAACACCATATATTTT
. | TRBJ2-2 | . | TRBV28 | CASSLWDGPNTGELFF | TGTGCCAGCAGTTTGTGGGACGGCCCCAACACCGGGGAGCTGTTTTTT
few | TRBJ1-5 | TRBD1 | TRBV4-1 | CASSPGTGGSQPQHF | TGCGCCAGCAGCCCAGGGACAGGGGGCAGTCAGCCCCAGCATTTT
few | TRBJ2-5 | . | TRBV27 | CASSLASGTKETQYF | TGTGCCAGCAGTTTGGCCAGCGGTACAAAAGAGACCCAGTACTTC
. | TRBJ1-2 | . | TRBV11-3 | CASTVGSQPHGYTF | TGTGCCAGCACAGTTGGAAGTCAGCCCCATGGCTACACCTTC
. | TRBJ1-1 | . | TRBV14 | CASSQEPGGRTEAFF | TGTGCCAGCAGCCAAGAACCGGGCGGTAGGACTGAAGCTTTCTTT
many | TRBJ1-2 | . | TRBV6-1 | CAGGTYGYTF | TGTGCCGGAGGGACCTATGGCTACACCTTC
. | TRBJ2-5 | . | TRBV11-2 | CASSLVGWFQETQYF | TGTGCCAGCAGCTTAGTAGGGTGGTTCCAAGAGACCCAGTACTTC
once | TRBJ2-7 | TRBD1 | TRBV11-2 | CASRLQGAGEQYF | TGTGCCAGCAGATTACAGGGGGCGGGGGAGCAGTACTTC
. | TRBJ2-6 | . | TRBV15 | CATSRSGSGANVLTF | TGTGCCACCAGCAGGAGCGGCTCTGGGGCCAACGTCCTGACTTTC
. | TRBJ2-5 | TRBD1 | TRBV29-1 | CSETGDGETQYF | TGCAGCGAAACAGGGGACGGAGAGACCCAGTACTTC
. | TRBJ1-1 | TRBD1 | TRBV7-8 | CASNGDRLNTEAFF | TGTGCCAGCAACGGGGACAGGCTGAACACTGAAGCTTTCTTT
. | TRBJ2-3 | . | TRBV30 | CAWSLADSSTGYF | TGTGCCTGGAGTTTAGCGGACTCCTCTACGGGGTATTTT
. | TRBJ2-1 | TRBD2 | TRBV18 | CASSPSLAEYNEQFF | TGTGCCAGCTCACCAAGCCTAGCGGAATACAATGAGCAGTTCTTC
. | TRBJ1-2 | . | TRBV28 | CASNPGVSNYGYTF | TGTGCCAGCAACCCGGGGGTCTCGAACTATGGCTACACCTTC
. | TRBJ2-1 | TRBD1 | TRBV5-1 | CASSLGGTGVGNEQFF | TGCGCCAGCAGCTTGGGAGGGACAGGGGTGGGCAATGAGCAGTTCTTC
. | TRBJ1-5 | TRBD1 | TRBV27 | CASSPFGQGPQPQHF | TGTGCCAGCAGTCCATTCGGACAGGGCCCTCAGCCCCAGCATTTT
. | TRBJ2-7 | TRBD1 | TRBV6-5 | CASDDRDRGSYEQYF | TGTGCCAGCGACGACCGGGACAGGGGTTCCTACGAGCAGTACTTC